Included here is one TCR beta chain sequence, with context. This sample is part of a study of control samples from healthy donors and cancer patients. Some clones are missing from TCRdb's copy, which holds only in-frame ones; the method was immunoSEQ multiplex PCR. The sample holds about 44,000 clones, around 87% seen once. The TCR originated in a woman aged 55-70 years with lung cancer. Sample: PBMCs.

CDR3 in amino acids: CASSITRGPGGNTEAFF. The CDR3 DNA follows: TGTGCCAGTAGTATAACGAGAGGTCCAGGAGGGAACACTGAAGCTTTCTTT. The rearrangement links TRBV19 to TRBJ1-1; D uncertain. CDR1 is LNHDA and CDR2 is SQIVND in the germline V gene (reference sequence). This CDR3 spans 17 amino acids. V dropped 2 bases and J dropped 1 base, with 17 bases sitting between them.